This note documents a single T cell receptor beta chain sequence. This sample is drawn from a study of CD8 T cells in Susac syndrome. RNA amounts of 0.5 to 1 ug underwent reverse transcription with random hexamers. TCRdb re-derived calls from the immunoSEQ multiplex PCR reads in MiXCR, one entry per CDR3 protein. The sample lists approximately 190,000 distinct CDR3 sequences; roughly 94% were seen once. Per the germline V gene, CDR1 is DFQATT and CDR2 is SNEGSKA (reference sequence). There are 13 residues in the CDR3. Trimming took off 0 bases at V and 2 bases at J, with 8 bases between the two ends. The chain joins TRBV20-1 to TRBJ2-7, with D maybe TRBD1 (6 bases). This TCR came from a human donor with Susac syndrome. Sequencing used CD8+ T cells from PBMCs. The CDR3: CSARDRTAYEQYF. The CDR3 region has the DNA TGCAGTGCTAGAGATAGGACAGCCTACGAGCAGTACTTC.